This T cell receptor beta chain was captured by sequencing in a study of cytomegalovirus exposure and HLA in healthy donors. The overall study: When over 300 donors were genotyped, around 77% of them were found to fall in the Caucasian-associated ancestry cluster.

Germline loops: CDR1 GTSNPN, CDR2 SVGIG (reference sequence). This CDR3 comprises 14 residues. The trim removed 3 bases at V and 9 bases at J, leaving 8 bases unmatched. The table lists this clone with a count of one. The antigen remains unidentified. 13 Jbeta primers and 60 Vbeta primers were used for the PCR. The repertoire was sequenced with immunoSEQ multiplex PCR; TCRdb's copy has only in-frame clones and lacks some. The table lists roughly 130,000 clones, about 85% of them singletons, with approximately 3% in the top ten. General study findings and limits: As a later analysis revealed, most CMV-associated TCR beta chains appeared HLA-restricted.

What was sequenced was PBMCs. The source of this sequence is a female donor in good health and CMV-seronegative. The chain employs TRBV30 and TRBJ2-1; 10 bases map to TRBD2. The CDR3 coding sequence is TGTGCCTGGAGGGCGGGACTAGCGTCGGCTGAGCAGTTCTTC. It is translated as CAWRAGLASAEQFF.